The entry below describes one T cell receptor beta chain. This specimen belongs to a study of cytomegalovirus exposure and HLA in healthy donors. This CDR3 has 15 amino acids. Germline-derived CDR1 and CDR2 are SGHVS and FQNEAQ. The V end was cut by 5 bases, the J end by 4 bases, with 14 bases between. Use of 60 Vbeta and 13 Jbeta primers characterized the PCR. Sequencing used immunoSEQ multiplex PCR; TCRdb keeps in-frame clones, though not all of them. This sample's clone table lists under 200,000 clones. The chain employs TRBV7-8 and TRBJ2-2; tentative D call: TRBD2 (6 bases). Sequenced input: PBMCs. The clonotype originates from a man aged 25-40 years in good health and CMV-seronegative. CDR3 sequence: CASSPGAGSTGELFF. CDR3 nucleotides: TGTGCCAGCAGCCCCGGGGCGGGGAGCACCGGGGAGCTGTTTTTT.